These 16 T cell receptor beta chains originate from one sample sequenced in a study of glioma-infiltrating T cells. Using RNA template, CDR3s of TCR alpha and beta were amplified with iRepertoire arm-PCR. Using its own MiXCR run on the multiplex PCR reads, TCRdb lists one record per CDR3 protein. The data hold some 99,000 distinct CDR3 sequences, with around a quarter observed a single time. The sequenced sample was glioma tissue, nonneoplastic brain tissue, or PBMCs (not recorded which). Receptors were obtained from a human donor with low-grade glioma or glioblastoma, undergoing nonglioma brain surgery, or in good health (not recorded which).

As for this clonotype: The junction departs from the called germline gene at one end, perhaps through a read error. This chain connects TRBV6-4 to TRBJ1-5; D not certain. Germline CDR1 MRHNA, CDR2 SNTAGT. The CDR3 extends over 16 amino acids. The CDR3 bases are TGTGCCAGCAGTGCCCCCCCGGACGTAGACAATCAGCCCAAGCATTTT. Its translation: CASSAPPDVDNQPKHF.

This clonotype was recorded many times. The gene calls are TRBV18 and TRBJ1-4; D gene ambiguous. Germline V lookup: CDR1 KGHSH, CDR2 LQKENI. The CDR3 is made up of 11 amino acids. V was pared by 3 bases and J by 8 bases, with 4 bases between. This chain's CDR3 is CASSPGEKLFF. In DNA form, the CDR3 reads TGTGCCAGCTCACCTGGGGAAAAACTGTTTTTT.

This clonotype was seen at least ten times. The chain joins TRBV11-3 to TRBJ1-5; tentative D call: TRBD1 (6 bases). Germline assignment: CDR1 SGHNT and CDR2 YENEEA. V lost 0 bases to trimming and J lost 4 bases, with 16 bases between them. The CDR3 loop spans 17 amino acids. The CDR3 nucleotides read TGTGCCAGCAGCTTAGATTGGAGGGGGAAAGTAAATCAGCCCCAGCATTTT. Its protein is CASSLDWRGKVNQPQHF.

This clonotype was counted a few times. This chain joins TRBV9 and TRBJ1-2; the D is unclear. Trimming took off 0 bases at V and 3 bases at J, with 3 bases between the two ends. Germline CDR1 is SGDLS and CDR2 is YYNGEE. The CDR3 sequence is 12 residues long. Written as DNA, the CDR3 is TGTGCCAGCAGCGTAGGGGACTATGGCTACACCTTC. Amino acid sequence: CASSVGDYGYTF. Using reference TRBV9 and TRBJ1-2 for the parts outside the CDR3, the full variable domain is DSGVTQTPKHLITATGQRVTLRCSPRSGDLSVYWYQQSLDQGLQFLIQYYNGEERAKGNILERFSAQQFPDLHSELNLSSLELGDSALYFCASSVGDYGYTFGSGTRLTVV.

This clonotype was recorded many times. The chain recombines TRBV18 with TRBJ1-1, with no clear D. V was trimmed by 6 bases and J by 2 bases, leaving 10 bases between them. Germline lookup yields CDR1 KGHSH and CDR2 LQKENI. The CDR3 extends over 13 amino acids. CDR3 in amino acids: CASSEGANTEAFF. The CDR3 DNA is TGTGCCAGCTCTGAGGGCGCAAACACTGAAGCTTTCTTT.

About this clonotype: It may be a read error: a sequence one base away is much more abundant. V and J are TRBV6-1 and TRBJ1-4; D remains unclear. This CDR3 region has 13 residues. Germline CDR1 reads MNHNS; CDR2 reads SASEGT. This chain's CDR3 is CTLQDSTNEKLFF. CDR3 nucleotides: TGTACCTTGCAGGATTCCACTAATGAAAAACTGTTTTTT.

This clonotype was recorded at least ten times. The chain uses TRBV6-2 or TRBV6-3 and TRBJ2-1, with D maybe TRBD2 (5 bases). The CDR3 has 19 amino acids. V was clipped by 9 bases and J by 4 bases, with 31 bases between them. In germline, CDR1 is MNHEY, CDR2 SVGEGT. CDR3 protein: CASHTYQTREGRKYNEQFF. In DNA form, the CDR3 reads TGTGCCAGTCACACTTACCAGACCAGAGAGGGCCGCAAGTACAATGAGCAGTTCTTC.

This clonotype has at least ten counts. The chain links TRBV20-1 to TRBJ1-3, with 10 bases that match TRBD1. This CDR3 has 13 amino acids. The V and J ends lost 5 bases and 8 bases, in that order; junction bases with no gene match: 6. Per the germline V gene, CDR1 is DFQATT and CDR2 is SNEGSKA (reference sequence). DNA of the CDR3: TGCAGTGCTTCCGGGGACAGGGGAGACACCATATATTTT. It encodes CSASGDRGDTIYF.

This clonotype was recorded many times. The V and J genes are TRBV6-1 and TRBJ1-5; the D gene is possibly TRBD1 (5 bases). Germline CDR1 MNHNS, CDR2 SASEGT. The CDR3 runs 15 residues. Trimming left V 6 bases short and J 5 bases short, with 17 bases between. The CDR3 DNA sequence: TGTGCCAGCAGACTAGACAGCTTGAGTGATCAGCCCCAGCATTTT. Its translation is CASRLDSLSDQPQHF.

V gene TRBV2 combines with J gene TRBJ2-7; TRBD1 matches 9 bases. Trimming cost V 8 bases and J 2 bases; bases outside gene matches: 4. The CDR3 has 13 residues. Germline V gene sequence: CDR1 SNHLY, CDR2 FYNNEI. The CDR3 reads CASGGTGTYEQYF. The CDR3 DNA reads TGTGCCAGCGGTGGGACAGGGACCTACGAGCAGTACTTC.

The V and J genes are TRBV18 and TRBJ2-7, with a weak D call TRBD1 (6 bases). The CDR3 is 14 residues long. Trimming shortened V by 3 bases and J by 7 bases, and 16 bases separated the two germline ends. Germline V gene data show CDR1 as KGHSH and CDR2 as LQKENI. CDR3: CASSPQTGLIEQYF. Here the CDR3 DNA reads TGTGCCAGCTCACCTCAAACAGGGCTCATTGAGCAGTACTTC.

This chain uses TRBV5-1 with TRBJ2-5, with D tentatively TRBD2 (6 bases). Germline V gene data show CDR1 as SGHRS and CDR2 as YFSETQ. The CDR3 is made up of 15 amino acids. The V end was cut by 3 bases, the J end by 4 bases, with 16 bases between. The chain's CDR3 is CASSSLGGEVETQYF. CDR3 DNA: TGCGCCAGCAGCTCTCTTGGCGGGGAGGTAGAGACCCAGTACTTC.

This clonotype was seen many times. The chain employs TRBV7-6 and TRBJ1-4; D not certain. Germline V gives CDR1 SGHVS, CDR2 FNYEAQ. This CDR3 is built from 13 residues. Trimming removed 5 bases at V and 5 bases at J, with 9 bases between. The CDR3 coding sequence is TGTGCCAGCAGCCTAGGGTTGAATGAAAAACTGTTTTTT. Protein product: CASSLGLNEKLFF.

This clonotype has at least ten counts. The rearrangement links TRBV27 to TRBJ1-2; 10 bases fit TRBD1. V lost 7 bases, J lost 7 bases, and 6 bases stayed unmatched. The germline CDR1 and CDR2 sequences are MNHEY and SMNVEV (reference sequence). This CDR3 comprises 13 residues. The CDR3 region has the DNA TGTGCCAGCAAAGGGACAGGGGCTAGTGGCTACACCTTC. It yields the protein CASKGTGASGYTF.

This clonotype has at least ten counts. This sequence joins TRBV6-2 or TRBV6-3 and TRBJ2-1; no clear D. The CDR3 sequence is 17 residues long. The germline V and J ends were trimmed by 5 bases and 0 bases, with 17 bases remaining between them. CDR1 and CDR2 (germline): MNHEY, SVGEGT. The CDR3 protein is CASSRTRRESSYNEQFF. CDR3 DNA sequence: TGTGCCAGCAGTCGAACCCGACGCGAGAGCTCCTACAATGAGCAGTTCTTC.

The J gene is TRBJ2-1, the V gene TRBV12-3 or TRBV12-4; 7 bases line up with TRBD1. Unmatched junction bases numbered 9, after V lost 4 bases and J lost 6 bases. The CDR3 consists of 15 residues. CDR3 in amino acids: CASSSGTQGVNEQFF. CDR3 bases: TGTGCCAGCAGTTCCGGGACCCAGGGGGTCAATGAGCAGTTCTTC.